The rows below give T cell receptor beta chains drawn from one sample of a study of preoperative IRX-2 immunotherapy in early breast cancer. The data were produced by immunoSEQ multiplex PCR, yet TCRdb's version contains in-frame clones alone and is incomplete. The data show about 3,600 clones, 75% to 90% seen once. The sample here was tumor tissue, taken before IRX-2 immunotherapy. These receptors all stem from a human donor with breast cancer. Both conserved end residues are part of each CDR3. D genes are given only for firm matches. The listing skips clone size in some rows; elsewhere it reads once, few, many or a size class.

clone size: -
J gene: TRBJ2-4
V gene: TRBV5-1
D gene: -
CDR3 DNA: TGCGCCAGCAGCGCTGAATTCGGGGGAGGAGTCGACATTCAGTACTTC
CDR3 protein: CASSAEFGGGVDIQYF

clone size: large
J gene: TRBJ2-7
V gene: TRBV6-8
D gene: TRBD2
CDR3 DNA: TGTGCCATCAGTGCCAGGGATGGGCGGGAGGACCACGAGCAGTACTTC
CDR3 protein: CAISARDGREDHEQYF

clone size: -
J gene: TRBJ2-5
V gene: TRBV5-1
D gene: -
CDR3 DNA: TGCGCCAGCAGCTTGGAACAGCCCCAAGAGACCCAGTACTTC
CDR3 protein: CASSLEQPQETQYF

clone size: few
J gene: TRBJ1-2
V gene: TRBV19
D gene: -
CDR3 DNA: TGTGCCAGTACTAAGGGGGTAATGGAGTATTATGGCTACACCTTC
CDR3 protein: CASTKGVMEYYGYTF

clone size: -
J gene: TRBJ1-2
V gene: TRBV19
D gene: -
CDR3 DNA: TGTGCCAGTAGTATCGACAGAAGCTATGGCTACACCTTC
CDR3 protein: CASSIDRSYGYTF

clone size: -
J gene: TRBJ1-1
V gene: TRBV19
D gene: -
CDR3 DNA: TGTGCCAGTAGTATAAGGGGCTTGAACACTGAAGCTTTCTTT
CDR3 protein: CASSIRGLNTEAFF

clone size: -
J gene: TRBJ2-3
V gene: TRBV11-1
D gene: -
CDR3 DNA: TGTGCCAGCAGCTTAGCTCGGGGGACAGATACGCAGTATTTT
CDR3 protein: CASSLARGTDTQYF

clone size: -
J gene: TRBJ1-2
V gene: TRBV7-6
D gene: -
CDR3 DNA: TGTGCCAGCAGCGTCTCAACAGGGTTTGCCGACTATGGCTACACCTTC
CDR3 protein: CASSVSTGFADYGYTF

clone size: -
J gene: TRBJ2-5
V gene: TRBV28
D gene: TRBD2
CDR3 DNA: TGTGCCAGCAGTTTCTCGAGACTAGCGGGCTTAAACCAAGAGACCCAGTACTTC
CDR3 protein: CASSFSRLAGLNQETQYF

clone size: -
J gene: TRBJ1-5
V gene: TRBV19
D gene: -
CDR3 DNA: TGTGCCAGTAGTGCTCAGAAAACAGGGACTCAGCCCCAGCATTTT
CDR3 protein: CASSAQKTGTQPQHF

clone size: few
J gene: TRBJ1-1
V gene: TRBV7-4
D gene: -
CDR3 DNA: TGTGCCAGCAGTCATATATCAGCATATGAAGCTTTCTTT
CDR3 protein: CASSHISAYEAFF

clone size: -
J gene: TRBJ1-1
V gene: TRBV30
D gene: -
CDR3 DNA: TGTGCCTGGAGCGCCGGCGGTATGGGGAACACTGAAGCTTTCTTT
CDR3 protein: CAWSAGGMGNTEAFF

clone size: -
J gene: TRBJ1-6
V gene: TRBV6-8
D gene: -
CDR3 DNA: TGTGCCAGCAGGACGACCGTGGAGGATAATTCACCCCTCCACTTT
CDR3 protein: CASRTTVEDNSPLHF

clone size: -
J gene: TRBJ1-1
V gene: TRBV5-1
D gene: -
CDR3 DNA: TGCGCCAGCAGCTTGGAAGGCCACAGCCCTGAAGCTTTCTTT
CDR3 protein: CASSLEGHSPEAFF

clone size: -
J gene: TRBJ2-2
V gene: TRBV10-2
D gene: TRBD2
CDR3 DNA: TGCGCCAGTTCACTAGCGGCTGGCGGGGAGCTGTTTTTT
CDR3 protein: CASSLAAGGELFF

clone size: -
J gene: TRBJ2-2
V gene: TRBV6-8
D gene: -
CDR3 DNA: TGTGCCAGCATGCCACCACCCTCTCGACAGGTCTGGGGCCCCGGGGAGCTGTTTTTT
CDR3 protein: CASMPPPSRQVWGPGELFF

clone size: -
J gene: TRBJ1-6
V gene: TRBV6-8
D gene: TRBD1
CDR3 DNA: TGTGCCAGCAGTCAACGACAGGGGGCTGAATCACCCCTCCACTTT
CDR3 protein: CASSQRQGAESPLHF

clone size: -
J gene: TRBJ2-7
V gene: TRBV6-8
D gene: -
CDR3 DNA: TGTGCCAGCAGTTACGAGAGTGGGAGTACGTCCTACGAGCAGTACTTC
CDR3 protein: CASSYESGSTSYEQYF

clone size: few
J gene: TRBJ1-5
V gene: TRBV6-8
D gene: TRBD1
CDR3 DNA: TGTGCCAGCAGTGACAGGGTGGGAAATAGCAATCAGCCCCAGCATTTT
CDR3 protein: CASSDRVGNSNQPQHF

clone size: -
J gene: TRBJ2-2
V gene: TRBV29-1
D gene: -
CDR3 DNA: TGCAGCGTTGTGGTGGGTCTCCCCGCCGGGGAGCTGTTTTTT
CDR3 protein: CSVVVGLPAGELFF

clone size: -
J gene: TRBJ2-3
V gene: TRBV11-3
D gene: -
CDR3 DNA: TGTGCCAGCAGCTTAGATTATGGCCCAGATACGCAGTATTTT
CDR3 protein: CASSLDYGPDTQYF

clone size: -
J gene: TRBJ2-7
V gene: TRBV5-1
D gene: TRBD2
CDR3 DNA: TGCGCCAGCAGCTTGGACCCTCTTACTAGCGGGAGGAAGAGCGAGCAGTACTTC
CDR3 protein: CASSLDPLTSGRKSEQYF

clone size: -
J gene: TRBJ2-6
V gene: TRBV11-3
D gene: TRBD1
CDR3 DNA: TGTGCCAGCAGCTCCGGGACAGCTGGGGCCAACGTCCTGACTTTC
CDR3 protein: CASSSGTAGANVLTF